The 29 T cell receptor beta chains below were found in one sample sequenced in a study of T-cell memory formation after mild COVID-19. TCRdb called the 5' RACE reads again in MiXCR, with one record for every CDR3 protein. Seen here are over 70,000 distinct CDR3 sequences, more than 12% observed once, and the top ten hold around two fifths. Sequenced input: PBMCs or a T cell subset sorted from them (not recorded which). The receptors originated from a man aged 18 to 30 who had mild COVID-19 (a few samples of this study predate the infection). Cell type and time point are not known.

In its sample, this clonotype was seen a few times. The chain has TRBV13 and TRBJ2-2, with 9 bases fitting TRBD1. This CDR3 has 15 residues. Trimming cost V 4 bases and J 6 bases; bases outside gene matches: 6. Germline-derived CDR1 and CDR2 are PRHDT and FYEKMQ (reference sequence). CDR3 sequence reads: CASSSGQGSPGELFF. The CDR3 DNA reads as TGTGCCAGCAGCTCGGGACAGGGATCCCCCGGGGAGCTGTTTTTT.

The table lists this clonotype with a few counts. The gene calls are TRBV6-5 and TRBJ2-1; D is perhaps TRBD1 (6 bases). From germline, CDR1 is MNHEY and CDR2 SVGAGI. V gave up 4 bases and J gave up 8 bases, with 15 bases separating them. The length of the CDR3 is 14 residues. The CDR3 region is CASSSGTPIDEQFF. DNA for the CDR3: TGTGCCAGCAGTTCCGGGACACCTATAGATGAGCAGTTCTTC.

This clonotype was seen a few times. The chain couples TRBV10-3 to TRBJ2-3; D gene uncertain. The V end was cut by 2 bases, the J end by 3 bases, with 9 bases between. CDR3 length: 14 amino acids. The germline CDR1 and CDR2 sequences are ENHRY and SYGVKD. In nucleotides, the CDR3 is TGTGCCATCAGTGAGAGGGTAGGGACAGATACGCAGTATTTT. As protein: CAISERVGTDTQYF.

This rearrangement joins TRBV30 to TRBJ2-1; 9 positions agree with TRBD1. With 2 bases clipped from V and 8 bases from J, the junction kept 7 bases outside the gene matches. Per the germline V gene, CDR1 is GTSNPN and CDR2 is SVGIG (reference sequence). The CDR3 is made up of 14 amino acids. The DNA for the CDR3 is TGTGCCTGGAGTACCGGGACAGGGACGGATGAGCAGTTCTTC. It encodes CAWSTGTGTDEQFF. The full variable domain, completed using reference TRBV30 and TRBJ2-1, is SQTIHQWPATLVQPVGSPLSLECTVEGTSNPNLYWYRQAAGRGLQLLFYSVGIGQISSEVPQNLSASRPQDRQFILSSKKLLLSDSGFYLCAWSTGTGTDEQFFGPGTRLTVL.

This clonotype was counted a few times. The chain combines TRBV6-5 with TRBJ1-2; TRBD1 agrees at 10 bases. This CDR3 has 16 residues. Germline-derived CDR1 and CDR2 are MNHEY and SVGAGI. The V gene end was trimmed by 0 bases and the J gene end by 8 bases; junction bases not matched to a gene: 9. DNA for the CDR3: TGTGCCAGCAGTTACTCCCTCGGCGACAGGGGGCGAGGCTACACCTTC. It specifies CASSYSLGDRGRGYTF.

This clonotype appeared a few times. J is TRBJ2-5 and V is TRBV12-3 or TRBV12-4; 14 nucleotides align to TRBD2. This CDR3 spans 14 amino acids. V trimming: 7 bases; J trimming: 6 bases; junction bases outside the gene matches: 4. DNA of the CDR3: TGTGCCAGCACAGGGACTAGCGGGGGAAAGACCCAGTACTTC. It codes for CASTGTSGGKTQYF.

The rearrangement uses TRBV7-2 and TRBJ1-5; 7 bases agree with TRBD1. CDR1 SGHTA and CDR2 FQGNSA come from the germline V gene. This CDR3 has 15 amino acids. The ends lost 3 bases at V and 3 bases at J; junction bases unmatched: 5. This CDR3 reads CASSFRQGYNQPQHF. In DNA, the CDR3 is TGTGCCAGCAGCTTTAGACAGGGCTACAATCAGCCCCAGCATTTT.

V is TRBV7-9 and J is TRBJ1-5; possibly TRBD1 for D (6 bases). Germline CDR1 SEHNR, CDR2 FQNEAQ (reference sequence). The CDR3 runs 16 residues. V gave up 1 base and J gave up 1 base, with 11 bases separating them. CDR3 nucleotide sequence: TGTGCCAGCAGCTTAGGTCAGGGGTTAAGCAATCAGCCCCAGCATTTT. Amino acid sequence: CASSLGQGLSNQPQHF.

The table lists this clonotype with a few counts. The V gene is TRBV6-5, the J gene TRBJ2-6; D gene unclear. From germline, CDR1 is MNHEY and CDR2 SVGAGI. Deletions cut 4 bases from V and 4 bases from J, with 11 bases between. This CDR3 has 15 residues. The CDR3 DNA reads TGTGCCAGCAGTTCGGACGTCTCAGGGGCCAACGTCCTGACTTTC. This gives the protein CASSSDVSGANVLTF.

This clonotype has ten or more counts. J is TRBJ2-1 and V is TRBV7-9; D remains unclear. The CDR3 has 17 residues. Trimming shortened V by 1 base and J by 0 bases, and 13 bases separated the two germline ends. CDR1 and CDR2 from the germline V gene are SEHNR and FQNEAQ (reference sequence). For the CDR3, the DNA is TGTGCCAGCAGCTTAGAGGCAGCCGGTAGCTCCTACAATGAGCAGTTCTTC. Amino acid sequence: CASSLEAAGSSYNEQFF.

The chain carries TRBV20-1 and TRBJ1-1; maybe TRBD1 (6 bases). Trimming cost V 3 bases and J 1 base, with 21 bases left between them. The CDR3 sequence is 17 residues long. Germline V lookup: CDR1 DFQATT, CDR2 SNEGSKA (reference sequence). CDR3 coding DNA: TGCAGTGCTAGCGGTTTTATACCGGGACAAGCGAACACTGAAGCTTTCTTT. Translation: CSASGFIPGQANTEAFF.

The sample holds a few counts of this clonotype. The chain combines TRBV11-2 with TRBJ2-1, with D possibly being TRBD2 (6 bases). From germline, CDR1 is SGHAT and CDR2 FQNNGV. The CDR3 loop spans 17 amino acids. The ends were cut back, 4 bases at V and 5 bases at J, with 21 bases in the middle. The CDR3 nucleotides read TGTGCCAGCAGCTACGGGCGGAGTCGGGGGTGGGACAATGAGCAGTTCTTC. Translated: CASSYGRSRGWDNEQFF.

This clonotype has just a few counts. The chain is built from TRBV6-2 or TRBV6-3 and TRBJ2-6; TRBD1 might be the D (5 bases). From germline, CDR1 is MNHEY and CDR2 SVGEGT. The V end lost 2 bases, the J end lost 1 base, and 6 bases lay between the germline ends. The CDR3 runs 15 residues. For the CDR3, the DNA is TGTGCCAGCAGTTACAGACAGTCTGGGGCCAACGTCCTGACTTTC. Translation gives CASSYRQSGANVLTF.

This rearrangement joins TRBV6-6 to TRBJ1-1, with D unresolved. The V end was cut by 6 bases, the J end by 1 base, with 9 bases between. Germline CDR1 reads MNHNY; CDR2 reads SVGAGI (reference sequence). This CDR3 comprises 13 residues. CDR3: CASSPLENTEAFF. The CDR3 DNA sequence: TGTGCCAGCAGCCCCCTTGAGAACACTGAAGCTTTCTTT.

This clonotype was detected only a few times. The chain combines TRBV4-1 with TRBJ1-2; 7 nucleotides align to TRBD1. CDR3 length: 18 amino acids. V shed 3 bases, J shed 4 bases, and the junction held 17 bases outside the gene matches. Germline V lookup: CDR1 MGHRA, CDR2 YSYEKL. DNA of the CDR3: TGCGCCAGCAGCCATGTTCTCCGCAGGGGGGCCCAACTCTATGGCTACACCTTC. Amino acid sequence: CASSHVLRRGAQLYGYTF.

This chain joins TRBV10-3 and TRBJ2-6; no reliable D call. Trimming pared 4 bases from V and 0 bases from J, leaving 10 bases between. In germline, CDR1 is ENHRY, CDR2 SYGVKD. There are 16 residues in the CDR3. DNA of the CDR3: TGTGCCATCAGTGGTACCGCAGGCTCTGGGGCCAACGTCCTGACTTTC. It yields the protein CAISGTAGSGANVLTF.

There are a few counts of this clonotype. V usage is TRBV7-6 and J usage is TRBJ2-1; possibly TRBD2 for D (6 bases). Trimming cost V 3 bases and J 7 bases, with 13 bases left between them. This CDR3 comprises 14 residues. Germline lookup yields CDR1 SGHVS and CDR2 FNYEAQ. CDR3: CASSFGDGGNEQFF. Here the CDR3 DNA reads TGTGCCAGCAGCTTCGGGGACGGGGGAAATGAGCAGTTCTTC.

This clonotype came up a few times. V gene TRBV4-1 combines with J gene TRBJ1-1; 8 positions agree with TRBD1. This CDR3 has 15 amino acids. V lost 4 bases and J lost 4; bases outside the gene matches: 8. The V gene's germline CDR1 is MGHRA and CDR2 YSYEKL. The CDR3 sequence: CASSRPDRGGTEAFF. As DNA, the CDR3 is TGCGCCAGCAGCCGTCCCGACAGGGGTGGCACTGAAGCTTTCTTT.

The V and J genes are TRBV4-3 and TRBJ2-7, with D possibly TRBD1 on 6 matching bases. Looked up from germline, CDR1 is LGHNA and CDR2 is YSLEER. V gave up 0 bases and J gave up 5 bases, with 8 bases separating them. This CDR3 has 13 amino acids. CDR3 nucleotide sequence: TGCGCCAGCAGCCAAGACACAGGGAACGAGCAGTACTTC. Amino acid sequence: CASSQDTGNEQYF.

This clonotype was found once. V is TRBV7-6 and J is TRBJ1-5; no definite D call. The V gene lost 0 bases and the J gene lost 7 bases, with 10 bases spanning the gap. The CDR3 contains 14 residues. The germline V gene encodes CDR1 SGHVS and CDR2 FNYEAQ. CDR3 nucleotide sequence: TGTGCCAGCAGCTTAGCCCCTACGGGGCAGCCCCAGCATTTT. This codes for CASSLAPTGQPQHF.

This chain connects TRBV7-9 to TRBJ1-6, with D hard to call. CDR1 and CDR2 (germline): SEHNR, FQNEAQ (reference sequence). This CDR3 has 14 amino acids. V was pared by 5 bases and J by 9 bases, with 14 bases between. The CDR3 sequence is CASSHDVGTSPLHF. CDR3 bases: TGTGCCAGCAGCCATGACGTGGGAACTTCACCCCTCCACTTT.

This clonotype was detected only a few times. The rearrangement uses TRBV12-3 or TRBV12-4 and TRBJ1-1; no definite D call. This CDR3 is 13 amino acids long. Between the trimmed V and J ends, which lost 4 bases and 4 bases, there was a span of 10 bases. CDR3 sequence reads: CASSSSHSTEAFF. The CDR3 nucleotides are TGTGCCAGCAGTTCCTCTCATAGCACTGAAGCTTTCTTT.

This clonotype was detected many times. The rearrangement links TRBV4-3 to TRBJ2-1; no reliable D call. There are 15 residues in the CDR3. Germline CDR1 and CDR2: LGHNA and YSLEER. The V and J ends lost 0 bases and 0 bases respectively, with 6 bases between them. The chain's CDR3 is CASSQDRSSYNEQFF. The CDR3 nucleotides are TGCGCCAGCAGCCAAGATCGGAGCTCCTACAATGAGCAGTTCTTC.

The sample holds one count of this clonotype. The V call is TRBV20-1, the J call TRBJ1-1; D possibly corresponds to TRBD1 (6 bases). This CDR3 is built from 13 residues. Germline CDR1 is DFQATT and CDR2 is SNEGSKA (reference sequence). V lost 4 bases and J lost 1, with 10 bases in between. Here the CDR3 reads CSATPGQNTEAFF. The CDR3 DNA is TGCAGTGCTACCCCGGGACAGAACACTGAAGCTTTCTTT.

The J gene is TRBJ2-2, the V gene TRBV28, with no clear D. The V gene's germline CDR1 is MDHEN and CDR2 SYDVKM. Trimming removed 4 bases at V and 10 bases at J, with 13 bases between. This CDR3 has 13 amino acids. CDR3 protein: CASSSTRPLELFF. The CDR3 DNA follows: TGTGCCAGCAGTTCAACCCGTCCGTTGGAGCTGTTTTTT.

This clonotype has only a few counts. V usage is TRBV24-1 and J usage is TRBJ2-5, with D perhaps TRBD1 (5 bases). Trimming removed 4 bases from V and 1 base from J, with 9 bases in between. The V gene's germline CDR1 is KGHDR and CDR2 SFDVKD. The CDR3 has 14 amino acids. The CDR3 protein is CATSEPDSQETQYF. The CDR3, as DNA: TGTGCCACCAGTGAACCCGACAGCCAAGAGACCCAGTACTTC.

This clonotype was picked up a small number of times. The chain couples TRBV9 to TRBJ1-4, with TRBD1 matching over 9 bases. The junction had 1 base not matched to a gene; V was cut back by 2 bases and J by 8 bases. Germline V lookup: CDR1 SGDLS, CDR2 YYNGEE. The CDR3 loop spans 13 amino acids. The CDR3 nucleotides read TGTGCCAGCAGCGTGACAGGGGGAGAAAAACTGTTTTTT. Its translation: CASSVTGGEKLFF.

The rearrangement joins TRBV15 to TRBJ2-2, with D tentatively TRBD2 (7 bases). The V end lost 0 bases, the J end lost 2 bases, and 16 bases lay between the germline ends. The CDR3 has 18 amino acids. Germline V CDR1 and CDR2: LNHNV, YYDKDF (reference sequence). CDR3 nucleotides: TGTGCCACCAGCAGAGATAGGTCGGGGGGCTTTAACACCGGGGAGCTGTTTTTT. It yields the protein CATSRDRSGGFNTGELFF.

This clonotype was observed a few times. The genes are TRBV4-1 and TRBJ2-3; 12 positions agree with TRBD2. V shed 0 bases, J shed 7 bases, and the junction held 11 bases outside the gene matches. Per the germline V gene, CDR1 is MGHRA and CDR2 is YSYEKL. The CDR3 consists of 18 residues. This chain's CDR3 is CASSQDPSGGALLNTQYF. The CDR3 DNA sequence: TGCGCCAGCAGCCAAGACCCTAGCGGGGGGGCCCTACTAAATACGCAGTATTTT.